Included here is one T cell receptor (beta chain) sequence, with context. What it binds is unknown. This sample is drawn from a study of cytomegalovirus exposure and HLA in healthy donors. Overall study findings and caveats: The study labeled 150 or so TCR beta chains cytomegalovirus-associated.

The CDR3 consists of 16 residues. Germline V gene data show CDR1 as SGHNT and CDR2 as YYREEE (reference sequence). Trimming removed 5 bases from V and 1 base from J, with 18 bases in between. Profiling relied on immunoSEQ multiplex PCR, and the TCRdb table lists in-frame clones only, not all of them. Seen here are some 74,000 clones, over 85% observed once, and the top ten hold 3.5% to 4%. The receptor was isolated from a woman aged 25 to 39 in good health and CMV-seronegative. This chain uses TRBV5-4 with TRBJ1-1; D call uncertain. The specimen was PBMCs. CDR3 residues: CASRVGGYAGNTEAFF. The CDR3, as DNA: TGTGCCAGCAGAGTAGGAGGTTATGCAGGGAACACTGAAGCTTTCTTT. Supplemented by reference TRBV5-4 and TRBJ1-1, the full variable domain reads ETGVTQSPTHLIKTRGQQVTLRCSSQSGHNTVSWYQQALGQGPQFIFQYYREEENGRGNFPPRFSGLQFPNYSSELNVNALELDDSALYLCASRVGGYAGNTEAFFGQGTRLTVV.